The T cell receptor beta chain described here comes from a study of CD8 T cells in ankylosing spondylitis. This clonotype has ten or more counts. Germline assignment: CDR1 SGHDT and CDR2 YYEEEE. CDR3 size: 15 residues. The ends were cut back, 1 base at V and 9 bases at J, with 19 bases in the middle. TCRdb ran MiXCR on the 5' RACE reads and lists one entry per CDR3 protein. Of fewer than 180,000 distinct CDR3 sequences in the sample, under 55% were seen once. This chain links TRBV5-6 with TRBJ1-2, with TRBD1 as a possible D gene (5 bases). The receptor's source is a male donor with ankylosing spondylitis. Sample: synovial fluid, either unsorted or a sorted T cell fraction (not recorded which). CDR3 coding DNA: TGTGCCAGCAGCTTGTTCCCCGGGACCCTTCTCAGCTACACCTTC. Protein: CASSLFPGTLLSYTF.